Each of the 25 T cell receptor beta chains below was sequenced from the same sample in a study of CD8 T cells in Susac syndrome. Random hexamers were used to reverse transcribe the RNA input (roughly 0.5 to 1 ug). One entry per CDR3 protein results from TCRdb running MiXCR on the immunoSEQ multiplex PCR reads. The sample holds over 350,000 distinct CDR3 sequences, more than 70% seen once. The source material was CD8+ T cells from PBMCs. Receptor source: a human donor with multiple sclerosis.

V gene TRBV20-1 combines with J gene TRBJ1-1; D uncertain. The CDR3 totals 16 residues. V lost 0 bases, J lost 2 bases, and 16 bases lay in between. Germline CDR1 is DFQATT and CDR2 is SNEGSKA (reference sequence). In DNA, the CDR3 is TGCAGTGCTAGAGATCGGGTCAGAGCCTCTAACACTGAAGCTTTCTTT. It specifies CSARDRVRASNTEAFF.

In DNA form, the CDR3 reads TGTGCTAGTGGTTCCGGGACAGGCGCCTACGAGCAGTACTTC. Translation gives CASGSGTGAYEQYF. This chain uses TRBV12-5 with TRBJ2-7, with 8 bases that match TRBD1. In germline, CDR1 is LGHNT, CDR2 FRNRAP. The CDR3 sequence is 14 residues long. J lost 2 bases, V lost 4 bases, and 4 bases had no gene match.

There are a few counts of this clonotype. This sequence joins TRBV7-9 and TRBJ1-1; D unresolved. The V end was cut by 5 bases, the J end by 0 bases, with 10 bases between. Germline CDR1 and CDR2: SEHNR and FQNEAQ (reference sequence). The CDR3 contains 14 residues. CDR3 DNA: TGTGCCAGCAGCCGCGACCTGATGAACACTGAAGCTTTCTTT. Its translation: CASSRDLMNTEAFF.

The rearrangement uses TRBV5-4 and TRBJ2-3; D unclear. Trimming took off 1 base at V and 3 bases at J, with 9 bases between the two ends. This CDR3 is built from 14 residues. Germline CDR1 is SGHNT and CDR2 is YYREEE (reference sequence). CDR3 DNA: TGTGCCAGCAGCTTGTACGGTTTTACAGATACGCAGTATTTT. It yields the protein CASSLYGFTDTQYF. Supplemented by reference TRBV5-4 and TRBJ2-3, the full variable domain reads ETGVTQSPTHLIKTRGQQVTLRCSSQSGHNTVSWYQQALGQGPQFIFQYYREEENGRGNFPPRFSGLQFPNYSSELNVNALELDDSALYLCASSLYGFTDTQYFGPGTRLTVL.

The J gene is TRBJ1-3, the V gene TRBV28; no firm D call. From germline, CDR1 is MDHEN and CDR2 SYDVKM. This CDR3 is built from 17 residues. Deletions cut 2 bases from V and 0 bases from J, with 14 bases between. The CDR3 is CASSLLLTGSSGNTIYF. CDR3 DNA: TGTGCCAGCAGTTTACTGCTCACTGGCAGCTCTGGAAACACCATATATTTT.

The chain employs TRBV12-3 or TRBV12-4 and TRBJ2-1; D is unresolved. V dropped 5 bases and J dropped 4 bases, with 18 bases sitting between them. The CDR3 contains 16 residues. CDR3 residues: CASSTTKARSYNEQFF. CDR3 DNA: TGTGCCAGCAGTACAACTAAGGCTAGGTCTTACAATGAGCAGTTCTTC.

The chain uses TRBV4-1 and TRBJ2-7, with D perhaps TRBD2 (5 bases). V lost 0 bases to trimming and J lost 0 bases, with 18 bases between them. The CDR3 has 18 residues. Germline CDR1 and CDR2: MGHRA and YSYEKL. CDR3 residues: CASSQDSLADRFSYEQYF. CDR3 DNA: TGCGCCAGCAGCCAAGATTCTCTAGCCGACCGATTCTCCTACGAGCAGTACTTC.

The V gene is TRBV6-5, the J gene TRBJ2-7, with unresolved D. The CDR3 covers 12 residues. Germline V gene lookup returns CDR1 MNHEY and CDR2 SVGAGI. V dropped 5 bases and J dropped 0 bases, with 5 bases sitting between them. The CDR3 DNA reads TGTGCCAGCAGTCCCCGCTCCTACGAGCAGTACTTC. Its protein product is CASSPRSYEQYF.

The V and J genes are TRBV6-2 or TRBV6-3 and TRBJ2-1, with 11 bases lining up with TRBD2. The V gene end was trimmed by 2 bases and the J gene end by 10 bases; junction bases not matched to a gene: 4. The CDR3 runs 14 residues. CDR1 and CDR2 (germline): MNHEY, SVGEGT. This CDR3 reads CASSYGLAGGEQFF. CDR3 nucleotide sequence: TGTGCCAGCAGTTACGGGCTAGCGGGAGGCGAGCAGTTCTTC.

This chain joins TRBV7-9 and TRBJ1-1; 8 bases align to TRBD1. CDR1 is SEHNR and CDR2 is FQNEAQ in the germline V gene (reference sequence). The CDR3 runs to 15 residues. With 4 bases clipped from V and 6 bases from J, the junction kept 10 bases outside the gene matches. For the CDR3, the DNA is TGTGCCAGCAGCTCTACCCGGACAGGGTGGCCTGAAGCTTTCTTT. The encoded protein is CASSSTRTGWPEAFF.

The CDR3 DNA reads TGTGCCAGCAGTGAAGGTTCCAGGGACGGCAAAAACATTCAGTACTTC. Its translation: CASSEGSRDGKNIQYF. This chain uses TRBV25-1 with TRBJ2-4; either TRBD1 or TRBD2 may fit D (5 bases each). The V gene's germline CDR1 is MGHDK and CDR2 SYGVNS. The CDR3 runs 16 residues. Trimming cost V 2 bases and J 3 bases, with 14 bases left between them.

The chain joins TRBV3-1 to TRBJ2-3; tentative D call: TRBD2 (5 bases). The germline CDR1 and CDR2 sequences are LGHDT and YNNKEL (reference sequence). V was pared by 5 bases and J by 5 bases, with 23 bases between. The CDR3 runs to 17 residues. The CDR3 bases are TGTGCCAGCAGCTGTGCGGGTCCCATTGTCATGCAAGATACGCAGTATTTT. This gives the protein CASSCAGPIVMQDTQYF.

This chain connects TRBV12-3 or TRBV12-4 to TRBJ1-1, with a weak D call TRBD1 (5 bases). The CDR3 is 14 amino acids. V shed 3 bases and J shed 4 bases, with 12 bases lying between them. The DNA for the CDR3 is TGTGCCAGCAGTTTTTTCGGGGACCTCACTGAAGCTTTCTTT. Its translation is CASSFFGDLTEAFF.

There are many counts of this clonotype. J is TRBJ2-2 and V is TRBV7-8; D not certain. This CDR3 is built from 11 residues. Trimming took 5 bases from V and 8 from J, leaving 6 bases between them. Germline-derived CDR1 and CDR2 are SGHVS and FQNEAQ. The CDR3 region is CASSPRGELFF. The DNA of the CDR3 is TGTGCCAGCAGCCCCCGTGGGGAGCTGTTTTTT.

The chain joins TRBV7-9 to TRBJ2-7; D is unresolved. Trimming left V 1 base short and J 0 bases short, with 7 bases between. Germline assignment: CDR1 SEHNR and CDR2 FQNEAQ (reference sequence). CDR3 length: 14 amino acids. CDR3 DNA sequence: TGTGCCAGCAGCTTAGTGAAGGACTCCTACGAGCAGTACTTC. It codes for CASSLVKDSYEQYF.

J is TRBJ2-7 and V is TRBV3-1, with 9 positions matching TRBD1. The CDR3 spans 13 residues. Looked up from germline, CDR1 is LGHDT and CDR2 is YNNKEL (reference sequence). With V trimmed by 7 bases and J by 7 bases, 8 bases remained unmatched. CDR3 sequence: CASKEQGALEQYF. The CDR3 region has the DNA TGTGCCAGCAAGGAACAGGGGGCGTTGGAGCAGTACTTC.

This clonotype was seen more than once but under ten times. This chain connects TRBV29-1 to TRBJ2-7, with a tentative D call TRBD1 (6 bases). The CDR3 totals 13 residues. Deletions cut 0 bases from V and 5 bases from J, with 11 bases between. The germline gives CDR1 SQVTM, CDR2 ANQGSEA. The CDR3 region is CSVEDTGPHEQYF. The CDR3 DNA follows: TGCAGCGTTGAAGACACAGGGCCCCACGAGCAGTACTTC.

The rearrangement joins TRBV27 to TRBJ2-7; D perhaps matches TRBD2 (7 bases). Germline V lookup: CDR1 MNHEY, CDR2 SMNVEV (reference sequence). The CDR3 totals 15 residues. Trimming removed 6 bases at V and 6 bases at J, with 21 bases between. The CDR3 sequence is CASSGGHPGRREQYF. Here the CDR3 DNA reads TGTGCCAGCAGCGGGGGGCACCCGGGTCGACGCGAGCAGTACTTC.

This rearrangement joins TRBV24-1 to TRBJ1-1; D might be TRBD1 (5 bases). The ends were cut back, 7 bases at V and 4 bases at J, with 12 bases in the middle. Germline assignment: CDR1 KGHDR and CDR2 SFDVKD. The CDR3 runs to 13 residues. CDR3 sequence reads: CATRIGGGTEAFF. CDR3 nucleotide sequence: TGTGCCACCAGAATTGGGGGAGGCACTGAAGCTTTCTTT.

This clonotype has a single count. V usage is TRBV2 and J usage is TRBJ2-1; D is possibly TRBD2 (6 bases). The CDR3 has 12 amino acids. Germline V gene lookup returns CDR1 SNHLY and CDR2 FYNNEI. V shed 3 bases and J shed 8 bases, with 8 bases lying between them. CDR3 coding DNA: TGTGCCAGCAGTGATTGGGGGGATGAGCAGTTCTTC. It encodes CASSDWGDEQFF.

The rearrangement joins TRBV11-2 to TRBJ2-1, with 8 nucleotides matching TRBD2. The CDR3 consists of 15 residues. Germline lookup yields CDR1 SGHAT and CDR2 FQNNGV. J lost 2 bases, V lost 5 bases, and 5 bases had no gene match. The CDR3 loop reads CASSPPTSAYNEQFF. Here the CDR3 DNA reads TGTGCCAGCAGCCCCCCGACTAGCGCCTACAATGAGCAGTTCTTC.

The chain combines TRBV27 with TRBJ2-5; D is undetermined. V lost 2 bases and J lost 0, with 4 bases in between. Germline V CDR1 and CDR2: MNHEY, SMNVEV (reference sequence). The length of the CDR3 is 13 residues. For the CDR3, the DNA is TGTGCCAGCAGTTTAGACCACCAAGAGACCCAGTACTTC. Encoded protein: CASSLDHQETQYF.

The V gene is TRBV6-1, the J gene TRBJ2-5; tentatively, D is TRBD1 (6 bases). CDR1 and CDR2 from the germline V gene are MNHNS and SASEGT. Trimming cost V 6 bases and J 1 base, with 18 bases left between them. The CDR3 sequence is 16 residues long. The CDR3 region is CASSLPPGHPQETQYF. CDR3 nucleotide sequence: TGTGCCAGCAGCCTCCCACCGGGACACCCCCAAGAGACCCAGTACTTC.

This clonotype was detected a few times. The CDR3 bases are TGCGCCAGCAGCTTGAATGTAGAAATCTCCTACGAGCAGTACTTC. Translation: CASSLNVEISYEQYF. This chain joins TRBV5-1 and TRBJ2-7; unclear D gene. The V gene's germline CDR1 is SGHRS and CDR2 YFSETQ. V was cut by 1 base and J by 0 bases, with 11 bases left in between. The CDR3 contains 15 residues.

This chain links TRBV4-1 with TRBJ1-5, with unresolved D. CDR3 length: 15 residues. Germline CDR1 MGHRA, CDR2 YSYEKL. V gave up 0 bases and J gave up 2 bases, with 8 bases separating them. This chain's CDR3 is CASSQEGNGNQPQHF. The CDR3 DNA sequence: TGCGCCAGCAGCCAAGAGGGCAACGGCAATCAGCCCCAGCATTTT.